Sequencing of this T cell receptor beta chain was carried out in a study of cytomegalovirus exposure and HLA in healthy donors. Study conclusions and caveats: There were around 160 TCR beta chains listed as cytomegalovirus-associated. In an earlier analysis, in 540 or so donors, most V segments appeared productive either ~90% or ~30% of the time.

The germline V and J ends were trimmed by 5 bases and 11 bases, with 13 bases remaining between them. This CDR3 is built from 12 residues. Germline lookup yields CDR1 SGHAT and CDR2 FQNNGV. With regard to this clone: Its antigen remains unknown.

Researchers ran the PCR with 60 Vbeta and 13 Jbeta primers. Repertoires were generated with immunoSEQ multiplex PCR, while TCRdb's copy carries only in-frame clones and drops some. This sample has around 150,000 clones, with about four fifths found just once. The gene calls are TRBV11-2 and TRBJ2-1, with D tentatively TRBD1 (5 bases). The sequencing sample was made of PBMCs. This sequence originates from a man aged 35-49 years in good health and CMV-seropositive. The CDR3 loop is CASSPSSGKQFF. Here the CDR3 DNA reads TGTGCCAGCAGCCCCTCGTCAGGGAAGCAGTTCTTC.